The 32 T cell receptor beta chains listed next were all sequenced from one sample in a study of cytomegalovirus exposure and HLA in healthy donors (dated by TCRdb to about 2017). Library method: the immunoSEQ multiplex PCR assay. For the multiplex PCR, a mixture combining 60 forward primers for TCR Vbeta segments and 13 reverse primers for TCR Jbeta segments was used. The clones in this table, taken by TCRdb from immuneACCESS, are in-frame only. Not every clone is retained; where verified, under half of the shortfall comes from an unresolved V gene, and the cause of the rest is unknown. The sample data list fewer than 100,000 clones, and approximately 75% of these were observed just once. The ten largest clones add up to under 4% of the sample. Sequenced material: PBMCs. Every receptor here comes from a woman between 40 and 55 years old in good health and CMV-seronegative.

For this clone: The junction departs from germline at one end; a sequencing error may be responsible. The chain employs TRBV5-8 and TRBJ1-1, with a weak D call TRBD1 (6 bases). The CDR3 contains 11 residues. Germline CDR1 and CDR2: SGHTS and YDEGEE. The CDR3 loop reads CASSLADSGIF. Written as DNA, the CDR3 is TGTGCCAGCAGCTTGGCGGACAGTGGAATCTTT.

This clone appeared a single time. The V and J genes are TRBV13 and TRBJ2-7, with a possible D match to TRBD2 (5 bases). Germline CDR1 and CDR2: PRHDT and FYEKMQ (reference sequence). The CDR3 is 14 amino acids. V lost 2 bases, J lost 0 bases, and 8 bases lay in between. The CDR3 nucleotides are TGTGCCAGCAGCTTAAGGAGGACCTCCTACGAGCAGTACTTC. Residues: CASSLRRTSYEQYF.

The J gene is TRBJ2-7, the V gene TRBV7-6, with TRBD2 matching over 8 bases. The CDR3 sequence is 14 residues long. Germline values: CDR1 SGHVS, CDR2 FNYEAQ. Trimming cost V 1 base and J 3 bases; bases outside gene matches: 2. The CDR3 loop is CASSLVAGGYEQYF. CDR3 sequence (DNA): TGTGCCAGCAGCTTAGTGGCGGGGGGCTACGAGCAGTACTTC.

The chain uses TRBV18 and TRBJ1-6; D is unclear. There are 16 residues in the CDR3. V gave up 0 bases and J gave up 7 bases, with 13 bases separating them. Looked up from germline, CDR1 is KGHSH and CDR2 is LQKENI. The CDR3 sequence is CASSPPGDRANSPLHF. The CDR3 nucleotides read TGTGCCAGCTCACCACCGGGAGATCGGGCGAATTCACCCCTCCACTTT. Variable domain in full (rest from reference TRBV18 and TRBJ1-6): NAGVMQNPRHLVRRRGQEARLRCSPMKGHSHVYWYRQLPEEGLKFMVYLQKENIIDESGMPKERFSAEFPKEGPSILRIQQVVRGDSAAYFCASSPPGDRANSPLHFGNGTRLTVT.

The gene calls are TRBV30 and TRBJ1-6; 9 bases are shared with TRBD1. Germline V gene lookup returns CDR1 GTSNPN and CDR2 SVGIG (reference sequence). The CDR3 contains 13 residues. The J segment lost 10 bases and the V segment lost 5 bases, leaving 6 bases of the junction unmatched. As DNA, the CDR3 is TGTGCCTGGGGGACAGGGAGGCTCTCACCCCTCCACTTT. As protein: CAWGTGRLSPLHF.

J is TRBJ2-3 and V is TRBV7-2; 14 bases are shared with TRBD2. Germline CDR1 reads SGHTA; CDR2 reads FQGNSA. The CDR3 is made up of 17 amino acids. V dropped 5 bases and J dropped 5; count of bases not matched to a gene: 9. CDR3: CASSLQTSGGAVDTQYF. The CDR3, as DNA: TGTGCCAGCAGCCTACAGACTAGCGGGGGGGCCGTAGATACGCAGTATTTT.

The gene calls are TRBV25-1 and TRBJ2-5; D gene uncertain. The length of the CDR3 is 16 residues. Per the germline V gene, CDR1 is MGHDK and CDR2 is SYGVNS. V lost 1 base and J 2 bases, leaving 14 bases between the germline ends. The CDR3 bases are TGTGCCAGCAGTGAATCGTTAACGGCGGAGCAAGAGACCCAGTACTTC. It translates to CASSESLTAEQETQYF. Looking up the rest from reference TRBV25-1 and TRBJ2-5 gives the full variable domain: EADIYQTPRYLVIGTGKKITLECSQTMGHDKMYWYQQDPGMELHLIHYSYGVNSTEKGDLSSESTVSRIRTEHFPLTLESARPSHTSQYLCASSESLTAEQETQYFGPGTRLLVL.

The chain employs TRBV6-6 and TRBJ2-7, with 7 nucleotides matching TRBD2. Germline V gene data show CDR1 as MNHNY and CDR2 as SVGAGI (reference sequence). The CDR3 contains 14 residues. V lost 2 bases, J lost 2 bases, and 3 bases stayed unmatched. CDR3 nucleotides: TGTGCCAGCAGTTACAATGCGGGGGCCTACGAGCAGTACTTC. This codes for CASSYNAGAYEQYF.

The chain has TRBV5-6 and TRBJ2-1; TRBD2 matches at 14 bases. Per germline, CDR1 SGHDT and CDR2 YYEEEE. The CDR3 has 19 amino acids. The junction had 5 bases not matched to a gene; V was cut back by 0 bases and J by 0 bases. The CDR3 DNA is TGTGCCAGCAGCTTGGTGACTAGCGGGGGGGGGAGCTCCTACAATGAGCAGTTCTTC. This encodes CASSLVTSGGGSSYNEQFF.

V is TRBV19 and J is TRBJ1-2, with unresolved D. Germline CDR1 and CDR2: LNHDA and SQIVND (reference sequence). There are 16 residues in the CDR3. V was clipped by 1 base and J by 4 bases, with 16 bases between them. The CDR3 is CASSIAPQDSIYGYTF. CDR3 nucleotide sequence: TGTGCCAGTAGTATAGCCCCTCAGGACTCTATCTATGGCTACACCTTC.

About this clone: This sample includes further DNA sequences coding for the same CDR3. This sequence joins TRBV5-4 and TRBJ1-5, with a weak D call TRBD1 (6 bases). CDR1 is SGHNT and CDR2 is YYREEE in the germline V gene (reference sequence). This CDR3 has 15 residues. Between the trimmed V and J ends, which lost 4 bases and 5 bases, there was a span of 16 bases. In DNA, the CDR3 is TGTGCCAGCAGCCTGGGGGCGGGTTTCGATCAGCCCCAGCATTTT. Protein product: CASSLGAGFDQPQHF.

V usage is TRBV13 and J usage is TRBJ1-1, with 7 bases lining up with TRBD1. Germline CDR1 is PRHDT and CDR2 is FYEKMQ (reference sequence). The CDR3 is 16 amino acids. J gave up 1 base and V 5 bases, and 10 bases lay outside the gene matches. The CDR3 region has the DNA TGTGCCAGCAGCGCACGACGGACAGGTTGGAACACTGAAGCTTTCTTT. It yields the protein CASSARRTGWNTEAFF.

V usage is TRBV2 and J usage is TRBJ1-6, with no clear D. Germline V gene sequence: CDR1 SNHLY, CDR2 FYNNEI. Deletions cut 3 bases from V and 9 bases from J, with 21 bases between. The CDR3 length is 17 residues. The CDR3 nucleotides are TGTGCCAGCAGTGAGTCAGGCACACTTAACGGTATTTCACCCCTCCACTTT. It codes for CASSESGTLNGISPLHF.

This rearrangement joins TRBV6-1 to TRBJ1-3; no firm D call. Germline assignment: CDR1 MNHNS and CDR2 SASEGT. V was cut by 1 base and J by 3 bases, with 13 bases left in between. This CDR3 is built from 16 residues. The CDR3 bases are TGTGCCAGCAGTGAAGGGTACGGTCGAGGTGGAAACACCATATATTTT. Translating it yields CASSEGYGRGGNTIYF.

The rearrangement links TRBV5-1 to TRBJ2-7; the match to TRBD1 covers 7 bases. CDR1 and CDR2 (germline): SGHRS, YFSETQ. This CDR3 is built from 14 residues. V lost 0 bases and J lost 2; bases outside the gene matches: 2. For the CDR3, the DNA is TGCGCCAGCAGCTTGGACAGGGGACCCTACGAGCAGTACTTC. It is translated as CASSLDRGPYEQYF.

This clone was counted a single time. The chain couples TRBV5-4 to TRBJ1-2; 8 nucleotides line up with TRBD1. The trim removed 0 bases at V and 4 bases at J, leaving 5 bases unmatched. This CDR3 is 15 amino acids long. Germline loops: CDR1 SGHNT, CDR2 YYREEE (reference sequence). CDR3 DNA sequence: TGTGCCAGCAGCTTGGTGGGACAGGATATCTATGGCTACACCTTC. Translated, it gives CASSLVGQDIYGYTF.

The CDR3 DNA reads TGTGCCAGCAGTGGTGGACAGGGAAGGGAGCAGTACTTC. Translating it yields CASSGGQGREQYF. The chain employs TRBV6-5 and TRBJ2-7; 8 bases align to TRBD1. There are 13 residues in the CDR3. Germline-derived CDR1 and CDR2 are MNHEY and SVGAGI. Trimming took 5 bases from V and 7 from J; bases not matched to a gene: 7.

This chain connects TRBV19 to TRBJ1-1, with TRBD1 identical over 10 bases. The CDR3 runs to 15 residues. Unmatched junction bases numbered 2, after V lost 1 base and J lost 3 bases. The germline CDR1 and CDR2 sequences are LNHDA and SQIVND (reference sequence). Here the CDR3 reads CASSIGQGAYTEAFF. The CDR3 DNA reads as TGTGCCAGTAGTATAGGACAGGGGGCCTACACTGAAGCTTTCTTT.

This clone is medium-sized (0.01 to 0.1%). The V and J genes are TRBV27 and TRBJ1-5; D not resolved. The germline V and J ends were trimmed by 5 bases and 4 bases, with 21 bases remaining between them. CDR1 is MNHEY and CDR2 is SMNVEV in the germline V gene (reference sequence). The CDR3 loop spans 17 amino acids. The CDR3 bases are TGTGCCAGCAGTCCCTCACTTACTTACGGAGGAAATCAGCCCCAGCATTTT. It codes for CASSPSLTYGGNQPQHF.

Only a few counts were recorded for this clone. This chain links TRBV6-5 with TRBJ2-7; D remains unclear. The germline V and J ends were trimmed by 0 bases and 7 bases, with 4 bases remaining between them. The V gene's germline CDR1 is MNHEY and CDR2 SVGAGI. The CDR3 has 11 amino acids. CDR3 sequence reads: CASSYSREQYF. As DNA, the CDR3 is TGTGCCAGCAGTTACTCGAGAGAGCAGTACTTC.

The chain joins TRBV6-5 to TRBJ2-7; D not resolved. V was trimmed by 4 bases and J by 0 bases, leaving 10 bases between them. The CDR3 extends over 14 amino acids. Germline CDR1 and CDR2: MNHEY and SVGAGI. The CDR3 here is CASSLTRNSYEQYF. The CDR3 DNA follows: TGTGCCAGCAGTTTGACAAGAAACTCCTACGAGCAGTACTTC.

The chain uses TRBV6-1 and TRBJ2-7; D is uncertain. Trimming removed 3 bases at V and 3 bases at J, with 3 bases between. CDR1 and CDR2 (germline): MNHNS, SASEGT. The length of the CDR3 is 11 residues. CDR3 sequence: CASSEYYEQYF. The CDR3 region has the DNA TGTGCCAGCAGTGAGTACTACGAGCAGTACTTC.

This chain connects TRBV19 to TRBJ1-2; the match to TRBD1 covers 8 bases. The J segment lost 3 bases and the V segment lost 5 bases, leaving 14 bases of the junction unmatched. CDR1 LNHDA and CDR2 SQIVND come from the germline V gene (reference sequence). The CDR3 runs to 17 residues. The CDR3 sequence is CASSFSFPRGLDYGYTF. CDR3 in DNA: TGTGCCAGTAGTTTCTCTTTCCCCAGGGGGCTAGACTATGGCTACACCTTC.

The chain links TRBV6-6 to TRBJ1-5, with a weak D call TRBD1 (6 bases). Germline loops: CDR1 MNHNY, CDR2 SVGAGI (reference sequence). CDR3 length: 15 amino acids. V dropped 8 bases and J dropped 3 bases, with 17 bases sitting between them. Here the CDR3 DNA reads TGTGCCAGCGCCCAGGGGACACTCGACAATCAGCCCCAGCATTTT. Translation gives CASAQGTLDNQPQHF.

The chain uses TRBV5-5 and TRBJ2-7; 11 nucleotides line up with TRBD1. CDR3 length: 14 residues. Losses at the gene ends were 3 bases for V and 6 bases for J; bases not matched to a gene: 5. Per the germline V gene, CDR1 is SGHKS and CDR2 is YYEKEE (reference sequence). The CDR3 nucleotides read TGTGCCAGCAGCTCCTGGGACAGGGGGGGCGAGCAGTACTTC. Protein: CASSSWDRGGEQYF.

This clone was seen a single time. This rearrangement joins TRBV5-1 to TRBJ2-2; possibly TRBD2 for D (7 bases). This CDR3 has 16 amino acids. V shed 4 bases and J shed 0 bases, with 13 bases lying between them. The germline V gene encodes CDR1 SGHRS and CDR2 YFSETQ. In DNA form, the CDR3 reads TGCGCCAGCAGCCTAGCGGCAGGGGCGAACACCGGGGAGCTGTTTTTT. It encodes CASSLAAGANTGELFF.

V is TRBV19 and J is TRBJ1-1; 7 nucleotides agree with TRBD1. J was trimmed by 0 bases and V by 5 bases; bases with no gene match: 6. Germline V gene sequence: CDR1 LNHDA, CDR2 SQIVND (reference sequence). The CDR3 runs 15 residues. The CDR3 DNA is TGTGCCAGTAGTCGGGGACAGCAAATGAACACTGAAGCTTTCTTT. This gives the protein CASSRGQQMNTEAFF.

This clone showed up just a few times. The chain has TRBV5-1 and TRBJ1-3, with 9 positions matching TRBD1. The trim removed 4 bases at V and 6 bases at J, leaving 2 bases unmatched. Germline loops: CDR1 SGHRS, CDR2 YFSETQ. The CDR3 covers 13 residues. The CDR3 loop reads CASSRQGENTIYF. CDR3 nucleotides: TGCGCCAGCAGCAGACAGGGGGAAAACACCATATATTTT.

The V call is TRBV6-1, the J call TRBJ1-1; D unclear. V lost 7 bases to trimming and J lost 2 bases, with 5 bases between them. The germline V gene encodes CDR1 MNHNS and CDR2 SASEGT. This CDR3 is 11 amino acids long. CDR3 nucleotides: TGTGCCAGCATTCCAAACACTGAAGCTTTCTTT. Protein: CASIPNTEAFF.

The genes are TRBV19 and TRBJ2-1, with 7 bases identical to TRBD2. Trimming removed 6 bases from V and 7 bases from J; junction bases left unmatched: 12. This CDR3 has 15 amino acids. Per germline, CDR1 LNHDA and CDR2 SQIVND (reference sequence). Written as DNA, the CDR3 is TGTGCCAGTAGCCCCACCCGGGACTACCTTAATGAGCAGTTCTTC. Its translation: CASSPTRDYLNEQFF. Complete variable domain (other parts from reference TRBV19 and TRBJ2-1): DGGITQSPKYLFRKEGQNVTLSCEQNLNHDAMYWYRQDPGQGLRLIYYSQIVNDFQKGDIAEGYSVSREKKESFPLTVTSAQKNPTAFYLCASSPTRDYLNEQFFGPGTRLTVL.

This chain links TRBV12-5 with TRBJ2-2; 7 bases fit TRBD1. Germline V gene sequence: CDR1 LGHNT, CDR2 FRNRAP. The CDR3 has 15 residues. V lost 3 bases, J lost 0 bases, and 1 base stayed unmatched. The CDR3 loop is CASGFGTANTGELFF. The CDR3 DNA sequence: TGTGCTAGTGGTTTTGGGACAGCGAACACCGGGGAGCTGTTTTTT.

The gene calls are TRBV6-6 and TRBJ2-3, with 10 bases identical to TRBD2. This CDR3 comprises 16 residues. Trimming at V came to 0 bases and at J to 5 bases, leaving 5 bases not matched to a gene. Germline CDR1 is MNHNY and CDR2 is SVGAGI (reference sequence). CDR3 loop: CASSYSSGGRGDTQYF. CDR3 nucleotide sequence: TGTGCCAGCAGTTACTCTAGCGGGGGGCGGGGAGATACGCAGTATTTT.